The rows below give T cell receptor beta chains drawn from one sample of a study of shared clonotypes between healthy human individuals. The table came from immunoSEQ multiplex PCR; TCRdb's copy has only in-frame clones and leaves some out. The sample includes some 1.1 million clones, 70% to 85% seen only once; the top ten take 0.89%. The material sequenced was memory CD4+ T cells from PBMCs. All receptors derive from a young man in good health. Some clones in this sample may be carry-over from other donors' samples. Both conserved end residues are part of each CDR3. A D gene is named only where the DNA matches it firmly. Rows give clone size only sometimes, using once, few, many, or a class for an expanded clone.

-	TRBV9	-	TRBJ1-1	TGTGCCAGCAGCGGCCGGGGCCGGAACACTGAAGCTTTCTTT	CASSGRGRNTEAFF
-	TRBV5-4	-	TRBJ1-4	TGTGCCAGCAGCTTGGCCGGGGGGGAAAAACTGTTTTTT	CASSLAGGEKLFF
-	TRBV18	-	TRBJ2-7	TGTGCCAGCTCACCACGTCAGGACGGCTACGAGCAGTACTTC	CASSPRQDGYEQYF
TRBD1	TRBV30	few	TRBJ1-1	TGTGCCTGGAGTGTATCAGGGGGGAACACTGAAGCTTTCTTT	CAWSVSGGNTEAFF
-	TRBV6-5	-	TRBJ1-2	TGTGCCAGCAGTTATAGACAGTTTTATGGCTACACCTTC	CASSYRQFYGYTF
TRBD1	TRBV28	-	TRBJ1-1	TGTGCCAGTTGGAGGGACAGGGGTGCCACTGAAGCTTTCTTT	CASWRDRGATEAFF
-	TRBV5-6	-	TRBJ1-2	TGTGCCAGCAGCTTGACTGGAAGGGTAGGAGATGGCTACACCTTC	CASSLTGRVGDGYTF
-	TRBV6-6	few	TRBJ2-5	TGTGCCAGCAGCCCGGGGGTCGAGACCCAGTACTTC	CASSPGVETQYF
-	TRBV7-3	-	TRBJ2-5	TGTGCCAGCAGCTTAGGGTACACGGAGGGGACCCAGTACTTC	CASSLGYTEGTQYF
TRBD2	TRBV29-1	many	TRBJ2-1	TGCAGCGTTGAAGATTTTGTGGCGGGAGTGAACAATGAGCAGTTCTTC	CSVEDFVAGVNNEQFF
TRBD1	TRBV19	-	TRBJ1-1	TGTGCCAGTAGGGGACAGGGTGATACTGAAGCTTTCTTT	CASRGQGDTEAFF
-	TRBV29-1	-	TRBJ2-7	TGCAGCGCAGGGGTTTACTCCTACGAGCAGTACTTC	CSAGVYSYEQYF
-	TRBV9	-	TRBJ1-2	TGTGCCAGCAGCCCATACGGGGAGAGGGGCTATGGCTACACCTTC	CASSPYGERGYGYTF
-	TRBV7-3	-	TRBJ2-7	TGTGCCAGCAGCCCTTTACACGAGCAGTACTTC	CASSPLHEQYF
TRBD1	TRBV29-1	-	TRBJ1-1	TGCAGCGTTCAAGGCGGACAGGGCACTGAAGCTTTCTTT	CSVQGGQGTEAFF
TRBD2	TRBV10-3	few	TRBJ2-3	TGTGCCATCAGTGAAGACGGGGGGGATACAGATACGCAGTATTTT	CAISEDGGDTDTQYF
TRBD2	TRBV18	-	TRBJ2-5	TGTGCCAGCTCATGCGAACCAAGAAGCGGGAGAGGGGAAGAGACCCAGTACTTC	CASSCEPRSGRGEETQYF
TRBD2	TRBV7-8	-	TRBJ2-1	TGTGCCTGTAGGGAGGGTGGATTGAGCGAGCAGTTCTTC	CACREGGLSEQFF
-	TRBV2	-	TRBJ2-5	TGTGCCAGCACGGGCCGGTCGGGTTTCGGAGAGACCCAGTACTTC	CASTGRSGFGETQYF
TRBD2	TRBV11-3	-	TRBJ2-5	TGTGCCAGCAGCCCGGGACTAGCGGGAGAGAAGCAAGAGACCCAGTACTTC	CASSPGLAGEKQETQYF
-	TRBV29-1	few	TRBJ1-1	TGCAGCGGCGCACGGAAGAACACTGAAGCTTTCTTT	CSGARKNTEAFF
-	TRBV11-2	-	TRBJ2-7	TGTGCCAGCAGCTTAGTACGAGGATTTCTCGAGCAGTACTTC	CASSLVRGFLEQYF
-	TRBV5-5	-	TRBJ1-5	TGTGCCAGCAGCTTGGCACAGAGCAATCAGCCCCAGCATTTT	CASSLAQSNQPQHF
TRBD2	TRBV10-1	once	TRBJ2-7	TGCGCCAGCGGATCGGGACTAGCGGGCGGGACCTTCTACGAGCAGTACTTC	CASGSGLAGGTFYEQYF
-	TRBV28	many	TRBJ1-2	TGTGCCAGCAGCCGAGGCCACCCCGACAGAGCTAACTATGGCTACACCTTC	CASSRGHPDRANYGYTF
-	TRBV6-1	-	TRBJ2-7	TGTGCCAGCAGTGAAAGGGTCTACGGGGGCAGGGGCCTCCACGAGCAGTACTTC	CASSERVYGGRGLHEQYF
-	TRBV5-6	-	TRBJ2-5	TGTGCCAGCAGCTTGGGGCGCGGCGAGACCCAGTACTTC	CASSLGRGETQYF
-	TRBV10-3	-	TRBJ1-2	TGTGCCATCAACCCCAGCGCTAACTATGGCTACACCTTC	CAINPSANYGYTF
TRBD2	TRBV7-3	-	TRBJ2-5	TGTGCCAGCAGCCTAGCGGGAGGAGAGACCCAGTACTTC	CASSLAGGETQYF
-	TRBV6-5	-	TRBJ1-2	TGTGCCAGCAGTTACGGGGGCAGTTCTAACTATGGCTACACCTTC	CASSYGGSSNYGYTF
TRBD1	TRBV14	-	TRBJ2-5	TGTGCCAGCAGCCAAAATGCAGGGGGCTGGGAGACCCAGTACTTC	CASSQNAGGWETQYF
-	TRBV18	-	TRBJ2-7	TGTGCCAGCTCACCAAAGTTATCCGCCTACGAGCAGTACTTC	CASSPKLSAYEQYF
-	TRBV9	-	TRBJ2-7	TGTGCCAGCAGCGAGCGCATGAGGGGCGAGCAGTACTTC	CASSERMRGEQYF
-	TRBV6-1	-	TRBJ2-1	TGTGCCAGCAGTGTCACCGAGTTCCAGCTTCGGTACAATGAGCAGTTCTTC	CASSVTEFQLRYNEQFF